These 13 T cell receptor beta chains share one sample of origin, sequenced in a study of identifying expanded T cells in peripheral blood. TCRdb's table, derived via immunoSEQ multiplex PCR, lists solely in-frame clones and lacks some. The table has some 95,000 clones, roughly 86% seen once. Sequenced sample: blood. These receptors all stem from a person aged 18 to 69 in good health.

This sequence joins TRBV6-5 and TRBJ1-2, with D possibly TRBD1 on 5 matching bases. V lost 0 bases, J lost 8 bases, and 13 bases lay in between. The CDR3 has 14 amino acids. From germline, CDR1 is MNHEY and CDR2 SVGAGI. The CDR3 protein is CASSYSGWGRGYTF. The CDR3 coding sequence is TGTGCCAGCAGTTACTCCGGGTGGGGGAGAGGCTACACCTTC.

This chain connects TRBV11-2 to TRBJ1-6; possibly TRBD1 for D (5 bases). V was cut by 4 bases and J by 0 bases, with 10 bases left in between. Germline V gene data show CDR1 as SGHAT and CDR2 as FQNNGV. This CDR3 contains 16 residues. The CDR3 loop reads CASSSQGGSYNSPLHF. CDR3 sequence (DNA): TGTGCCAGCAGCTCCCAGGGAGGCTCCTATAATTCACCCCTCCACTTT.

The chain uses TRBV7-2 and TRBJ2-2; a possible D gene is TRBD2 (5 bases). The CDR3 extends over 12 amino acids. The V gene lost 5 bases and the J gene lost 7 bases, with 8 bases spanning the gap. Per germline, CDR1 SGHTA and CDR2 FQGNSA. CDR3 protein: CASSRRIGELFF. For the CDR3, the DNA is TGTGCCAGCAGCCGGAGGATCGGGGAGCTGTTTTTT.

This clone was detected only once. This sequence joins TRBV4-1 and TRBJ2-2; no clear D. Germline V lookup: CDR1 MGHRA, CDR2 YSYEKL. V was pared by 4 bases and J by 8 bases, with 8 bases between. This CDR3 is built from 12 residues. The CDR3 nucleotides are TGCGCCAGCAGCCCTCAAAGGGGGGAGCTGTTTTTT. Its protein is CASSPQRGELFF.

The chain couples TRBV11-2 to TRBJ2-5; D possibly corresponds to TRBD1 (6 bases). The CDR3 runs 15 residues. V lost 4 bases and J 5 bases, leaving 17 bases between the germline ends. Germline CDR1 and CDR2: SGHAT and FQNNGV. As DNA, the CDR3 is TGTGCCAGCAGCTCCACAACAGGGATGTATGAGACCCAGTACTTC. Amino acid sequence: CASSSTTGMYETQYF.

This clone appeared a single time. V gene TRBV9 combines with J gene TRBJ2-1; perhaps D is TRBD1 or TRBD2 (5 bases each). This CDR3 has 15 residues. From germline, CDR1 is SGDLS and CDR2 YYNGEE. The V end lost 4 bases, the J end lost 6 bases, and 17 bases lay between the germline ends. The DNA of the CDR3 is TGTGCCAGCAGCCTTACGGGACGCATTTCCAATGAGCAGTTCTTC. Protein product: CASSLTGRISNEQFF.

Concerning this clone itself: A junction end diverges from the germline sequence, so it may reflect a read error. This same CDR3 is encoded by further DNA sequences in the sample. This chain connects TRBV7-2 to TRBJ2-7, with a tentative D call TRBD2 (5 bases). Germline-derived CDR1 and CDR2 are SGHTA and FQGNSA. The CDR3 runs 12 residues. The chain's CDR3 is CASSLQDYEQYF. The DNA of the CDR3 is TGTGCCAGCAGCTTACAAGACTACGAGCAGTACTTT.

V usage is TRBV13 and J usage is TRBJ1-2, with D maybe TRBD1 (6 bases). The germline V and J ends were trimmed by 0 bases and 6 bases, with 14 bases remaining between them. CDR3 length: 15 residues. Germline lookup yields CDR1 PRHDT and CDR2 FYEKMQ (reference sequence). CDR3 amino acids: CASSLGGGGENGYTF. The CDR3 nucleotides are TGTGCCAGCAGCTTAGGGGGAGGGGGAGAAAATGGCTACACCTTC.

The genes are TRBV6-1 and TRBJ1-1; D remains unclear. There are 13 residues in the CDR3. Looked up from germline, CDR1 is MNHNS and CDR2 is SASEGT. CDR3 sequence (DNA): TGTGCTTCGTTTTTAGAGGCGAACACTGAAGCTTTCTTT. This sequence encodes CASFLEANTEAFF.

This chain joins TRBV6-5 and TRBJ2-6; D remains unclear. CDR1 is MNHEY, CDR2 SVGAGI, per germline. The V gene lost 4 bases and the J gene lost 0 bases, with 7 bases spanning the gap. The CDR3 length is 15 residues. The CDR3 sequence is CASSSRSSGANVLTF. CDR3 coding DNA: TGTGCCAGCAGTTCACGGAGCTCTGGGGCCAACGTCCTGACTTTC.

This clone appeared a single time. The CDR3 sequence: CASSPSGILNDRGQRRGELFF. The CDR3 coding sequence is TGCGCCAGCAGCCCCTCGGGCATCCTAAACGACAGGGGGCAAAGACGCGGGGAGCTGTTTTTT. This chain joins TRBV4-3 and TRBJ2-2; 10 nucleotides agree with TRBD1. The CDR3 extends over 21 amino acids. The trim removed 4 bases at V and 7 bases at J, leaving 24 bases unmatched. Germline assignment: CDR1 LGHNA and CDR2 YSLEER.

The gene calls are TRBV10-3 and TRBJ2-1, with TRBD2 matching over 7 bases. Germline CDR1 is ENHRY and CDR2 is SYGVKD. The CDR3 spans 13 residues. After removal of 8 bases from V and 5 bases from J, the junction contained 6 bases not matched to a gene. CDR3 nucleotide sequence: TGTGCCATCCGGGACTACGACAACAATGAGCAGTTCTTC. Translated, it gives CAIRDYDNNEQFF.

The rearrangement uses TRBV14 and TRBJ1-2; D unresolved. V lost 2 bases, J lost 7 bases, and 14 bases lay in between. Germline CDR1 is SGHDN and CDR2 is FVKESK. The length of the CDR3 is 14 residues. CDR3 bases: TGTGCCAGCAGCCAATCCCCCCCTGGGAGTGGCTACACCTTC. It yields the protein CASSQSPPGSGYTF.